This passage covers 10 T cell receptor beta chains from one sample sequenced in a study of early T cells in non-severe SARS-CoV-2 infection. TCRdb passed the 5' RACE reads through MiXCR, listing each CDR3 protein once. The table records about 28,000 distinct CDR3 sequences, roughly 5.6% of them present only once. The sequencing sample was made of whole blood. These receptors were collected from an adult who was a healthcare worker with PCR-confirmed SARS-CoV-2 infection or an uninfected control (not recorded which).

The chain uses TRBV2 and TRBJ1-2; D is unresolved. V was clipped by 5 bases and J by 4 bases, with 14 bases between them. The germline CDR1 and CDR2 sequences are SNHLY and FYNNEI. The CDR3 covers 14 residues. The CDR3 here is CASSNWERSYGYTF. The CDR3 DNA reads TGTGCCAGCAGTAACTGGGAACGAAGCTATGGCTACACCTTC.

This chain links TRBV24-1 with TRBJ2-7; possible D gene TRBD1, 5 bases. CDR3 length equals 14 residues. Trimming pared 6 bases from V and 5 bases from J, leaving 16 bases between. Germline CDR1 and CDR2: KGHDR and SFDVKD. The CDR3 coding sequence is TGTGCCACCAGTAGATCTACCCAAGGGGACGAGCAGTACTTC. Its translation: CATSRSTQGDEQYF.

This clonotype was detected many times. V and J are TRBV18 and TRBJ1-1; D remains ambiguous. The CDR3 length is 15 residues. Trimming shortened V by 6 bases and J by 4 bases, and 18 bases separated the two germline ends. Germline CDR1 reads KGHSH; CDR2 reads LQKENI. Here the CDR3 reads CASSLVSRAATEAFF. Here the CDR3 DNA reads TGTGCCAGCTCCCTGGTTTCACGGGCCGCCACTGAAGCTTTCTTT.

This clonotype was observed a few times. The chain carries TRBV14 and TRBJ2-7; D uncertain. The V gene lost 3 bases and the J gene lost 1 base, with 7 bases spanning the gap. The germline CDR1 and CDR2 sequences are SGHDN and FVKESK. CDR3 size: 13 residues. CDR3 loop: CASSHGRSYEQYF. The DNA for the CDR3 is TGTGCCAGCAGCCACGGCAGGTCCTACGAGCAGTACTTC.

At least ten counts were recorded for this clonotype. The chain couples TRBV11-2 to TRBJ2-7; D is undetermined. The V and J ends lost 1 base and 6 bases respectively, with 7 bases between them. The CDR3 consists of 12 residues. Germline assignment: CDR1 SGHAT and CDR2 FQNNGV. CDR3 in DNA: TGTGCCAGCAGCTTAGGGTCCCTCGAGCAGTACTTC. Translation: CASSLGSLEQYF.

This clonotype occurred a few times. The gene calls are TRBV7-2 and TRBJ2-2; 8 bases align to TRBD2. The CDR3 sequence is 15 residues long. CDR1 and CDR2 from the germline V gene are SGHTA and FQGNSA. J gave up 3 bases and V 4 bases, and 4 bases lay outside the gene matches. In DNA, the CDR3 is TGTGCCAGCAGCTCAAGGCGGGAGGACACCGGGGAGCTGTTTTTT. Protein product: CASSSRREDTGELFF.

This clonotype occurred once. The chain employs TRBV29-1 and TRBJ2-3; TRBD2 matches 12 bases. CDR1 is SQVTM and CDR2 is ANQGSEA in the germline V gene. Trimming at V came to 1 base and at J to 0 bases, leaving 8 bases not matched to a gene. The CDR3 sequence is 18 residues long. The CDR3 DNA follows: TGCAGCGTTGAAGGTCTACTAGCGGGGGGAAAGAGCACAGATACGCAGTATTTT. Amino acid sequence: CSVEGLLAGGKSTDTQYF.

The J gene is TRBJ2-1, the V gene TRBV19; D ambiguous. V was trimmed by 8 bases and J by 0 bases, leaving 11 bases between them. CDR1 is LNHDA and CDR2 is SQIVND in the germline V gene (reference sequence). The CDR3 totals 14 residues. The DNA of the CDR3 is TGTGCCAGTTACCGTGAGAGCTCCTACAATGAGCAGTTCTTC. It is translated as CASYRESSYNEQFF.

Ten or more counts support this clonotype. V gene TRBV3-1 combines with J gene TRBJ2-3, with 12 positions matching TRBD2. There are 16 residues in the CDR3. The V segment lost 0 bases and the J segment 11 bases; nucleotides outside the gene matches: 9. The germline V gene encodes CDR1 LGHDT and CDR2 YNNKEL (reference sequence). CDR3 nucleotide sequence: TGTGCCAGCAGCCAAGATCGGCTAGCGGGGGGGCTCAAGCAGTATTTT. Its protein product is CASSQDRLAGGLKQYF.

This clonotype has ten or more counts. CDR3 bases: TGTGCCAGCAGCCAGATCAAGGGGGCAGGCCACGAGCAGTACTTC. Residues: CASSQIKGAGHEQYF. V usage is TRBV4-2 and J usage is TRBJ2-7; TRBD1 matches at 7 bases. The germline V gene has CDR1 LGHNA and CDR2 YNFKEQ. With 3 bases clipped from V and 5 bases from J, the junction kept 10 bases outside the gene matches. The CDR3 length is 15 residues.